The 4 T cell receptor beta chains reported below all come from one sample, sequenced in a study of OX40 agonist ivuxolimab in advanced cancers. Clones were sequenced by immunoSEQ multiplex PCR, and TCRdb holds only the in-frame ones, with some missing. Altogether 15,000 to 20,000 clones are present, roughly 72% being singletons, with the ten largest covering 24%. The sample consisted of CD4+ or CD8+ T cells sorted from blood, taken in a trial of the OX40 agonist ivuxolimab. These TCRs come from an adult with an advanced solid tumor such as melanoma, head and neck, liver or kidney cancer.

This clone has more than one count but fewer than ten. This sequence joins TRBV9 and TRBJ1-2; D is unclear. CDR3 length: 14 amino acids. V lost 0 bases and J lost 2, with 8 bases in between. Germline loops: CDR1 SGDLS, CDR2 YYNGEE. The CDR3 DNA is TGTGCCAGCAGCGTAGCTCGGGAAAACTATGGCTACACCTTC. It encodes CASSVARENYGYTF. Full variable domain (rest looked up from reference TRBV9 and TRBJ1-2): DSGVTQTPKHLITATGQRVTLRCSPRSGDLSVYWYQQSLDQGLQFLIQYYNGEERAKGNILERFSAQQFPDLHSELNLSSLELGDSALYFCASSVARENYGYTFGSGTRLTVV.

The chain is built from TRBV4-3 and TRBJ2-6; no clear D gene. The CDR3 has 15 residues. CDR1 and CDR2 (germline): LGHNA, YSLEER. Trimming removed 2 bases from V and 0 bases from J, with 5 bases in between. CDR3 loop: CASSQSSSGANVLTF. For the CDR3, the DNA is TGCGCCAGCAGCCAATCTTCCTCTGGGGCCAACGTCCTGACTTTC.

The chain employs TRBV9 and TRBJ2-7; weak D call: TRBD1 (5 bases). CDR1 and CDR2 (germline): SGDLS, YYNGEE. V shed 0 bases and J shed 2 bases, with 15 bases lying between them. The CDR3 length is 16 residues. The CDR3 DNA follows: TGTGCCAGCAGCGTAGGTGGGGCAGGGTCCCCCTACGAGCAGTACTTC. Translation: CASSVGGAGSPYEQYF.

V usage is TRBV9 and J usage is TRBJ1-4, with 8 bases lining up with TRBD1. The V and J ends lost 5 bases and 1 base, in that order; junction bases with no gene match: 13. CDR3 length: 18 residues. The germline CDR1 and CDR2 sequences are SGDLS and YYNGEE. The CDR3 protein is CASSHPRQGTITNEKLFF. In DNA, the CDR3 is TGTGCCAGCAGTCACCCCAGACAGGGGACTATAACTAATGAAAAACTGTTTTTT.